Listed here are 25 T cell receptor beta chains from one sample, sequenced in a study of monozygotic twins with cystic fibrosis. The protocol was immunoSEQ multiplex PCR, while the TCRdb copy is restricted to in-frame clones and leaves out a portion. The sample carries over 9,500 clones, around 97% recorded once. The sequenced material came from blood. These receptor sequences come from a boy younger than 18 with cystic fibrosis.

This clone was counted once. CDR3 sequence (DNA): TGTGCCAGCAGCCGAACAGGGAACTTACCCGAAGCTTTCTTT. It codes for CASSRTGNLPEAFF. The chain has TRBV7-9 and TRBJ1-1; tentative D call: TRBD1 (6 bases). The ends were cut back, 5 bases at V and 8 bases at J, with 18 bases in the middle. The CDR3 is 14 residues long. CDR1 SEHNR and CDR2 FQNEAQ come from the germline V gene (reference sequence).

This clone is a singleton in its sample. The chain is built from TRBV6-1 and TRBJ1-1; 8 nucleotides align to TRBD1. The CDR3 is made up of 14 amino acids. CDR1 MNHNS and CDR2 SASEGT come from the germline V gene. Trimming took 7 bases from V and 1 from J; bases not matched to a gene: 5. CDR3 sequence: CASNSDRANTEAFF. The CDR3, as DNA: TGTGCCAGCAACTCGGACAGGGCGAACACTGAAGCTTTCTTT.

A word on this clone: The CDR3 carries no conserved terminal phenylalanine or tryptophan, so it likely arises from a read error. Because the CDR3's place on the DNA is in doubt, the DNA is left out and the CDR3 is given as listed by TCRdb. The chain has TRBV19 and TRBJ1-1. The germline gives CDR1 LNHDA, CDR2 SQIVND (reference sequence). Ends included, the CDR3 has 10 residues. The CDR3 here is CASSIGNGGV.

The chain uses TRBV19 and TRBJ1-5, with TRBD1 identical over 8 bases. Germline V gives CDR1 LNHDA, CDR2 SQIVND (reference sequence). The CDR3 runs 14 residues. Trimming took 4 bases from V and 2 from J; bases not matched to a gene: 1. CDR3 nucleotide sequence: TGTGCCAGTAGTACGGACAGGGGCAATCAGCCCCAGCATTTT. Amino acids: CASSTDRGNQPQHF.

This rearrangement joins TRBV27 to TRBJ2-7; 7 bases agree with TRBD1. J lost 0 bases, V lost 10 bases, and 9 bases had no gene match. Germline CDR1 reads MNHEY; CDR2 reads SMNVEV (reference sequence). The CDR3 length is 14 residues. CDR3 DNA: TGTGCCACCTCAAGCCAGGGGGACTCCTACGAGCAGTACTTC. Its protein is CATSSQGDSYEQYF.

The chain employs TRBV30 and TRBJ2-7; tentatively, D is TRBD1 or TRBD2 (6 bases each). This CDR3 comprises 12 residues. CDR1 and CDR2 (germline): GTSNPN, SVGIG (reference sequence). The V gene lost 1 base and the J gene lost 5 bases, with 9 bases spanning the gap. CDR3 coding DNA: TGTGCCTGGAGTGCAGGGGAGGACGAGCAGTACTTC. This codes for CAWSAGEDEQYF.

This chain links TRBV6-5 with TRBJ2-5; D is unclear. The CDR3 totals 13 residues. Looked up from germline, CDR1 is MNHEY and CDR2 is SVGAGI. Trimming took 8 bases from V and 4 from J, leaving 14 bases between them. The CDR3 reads CASYNPNRETQYF. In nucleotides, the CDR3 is TGTGCCAGCTACAACCCGAACAGAGAGACCCAGTACTTC.

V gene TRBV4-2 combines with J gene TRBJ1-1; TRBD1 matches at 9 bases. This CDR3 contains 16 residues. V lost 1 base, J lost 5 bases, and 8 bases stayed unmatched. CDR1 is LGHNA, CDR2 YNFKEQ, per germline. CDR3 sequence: CASSQGEDRGDTEAFF. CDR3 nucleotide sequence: TGTGCCAGCAGCCAAGGCGAGGACAGGGGAGATACTGAAGCTTTCTTT.

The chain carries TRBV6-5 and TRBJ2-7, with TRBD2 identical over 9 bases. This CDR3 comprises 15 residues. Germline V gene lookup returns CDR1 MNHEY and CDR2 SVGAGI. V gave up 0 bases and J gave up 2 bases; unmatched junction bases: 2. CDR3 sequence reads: CASSYSTSGAYEQYF. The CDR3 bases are TGTGCCAGCAGTTACTCGACTAGCGGAGCCTACGAGCAGTACTTC.

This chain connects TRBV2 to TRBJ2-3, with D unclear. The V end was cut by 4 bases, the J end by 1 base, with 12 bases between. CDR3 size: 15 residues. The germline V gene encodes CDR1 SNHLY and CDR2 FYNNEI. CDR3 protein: CASSVLGSGTDTQYF. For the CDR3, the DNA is TGTGCCAGCAGTGTGTTAGGGTCCGGCACAGATACGCAGTATTTT.

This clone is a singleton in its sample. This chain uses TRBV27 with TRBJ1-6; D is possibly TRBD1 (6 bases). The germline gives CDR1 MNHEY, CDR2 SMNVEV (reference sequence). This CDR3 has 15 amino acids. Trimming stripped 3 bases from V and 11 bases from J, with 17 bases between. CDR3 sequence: CASSFTRGAGTPLHF. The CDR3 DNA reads TGTGCCAGCAGTTTTACCAGGGGTGCGGGTACACCCCTCCACTTT.

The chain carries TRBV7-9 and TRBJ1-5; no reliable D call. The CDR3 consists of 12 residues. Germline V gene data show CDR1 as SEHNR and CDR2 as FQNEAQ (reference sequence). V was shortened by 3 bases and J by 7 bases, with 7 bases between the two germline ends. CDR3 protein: CASSFPAQPQHF. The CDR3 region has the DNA TGTGCCAGCAGCTTCCCGGCACAGCCCCAGCATTTT.

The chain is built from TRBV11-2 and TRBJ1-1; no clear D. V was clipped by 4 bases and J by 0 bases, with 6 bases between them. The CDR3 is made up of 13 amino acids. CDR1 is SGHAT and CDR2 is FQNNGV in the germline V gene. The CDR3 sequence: CASSSRLNTEAFF. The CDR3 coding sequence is TGTGCCAGCAGCTCCAGACTGAACACTGAAGCTTTCTTT. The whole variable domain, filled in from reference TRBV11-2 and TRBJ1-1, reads EAGVAQSPRYKIIEKRQSVAFWCNPISGHATLYWYQQILGQGPKLLIQFQNNGVVDDSQLPKDRFSAERLKGVDSTLKIQPAKLEDSAVYLCASSSRLNTEAFFGQGTRLTVV.

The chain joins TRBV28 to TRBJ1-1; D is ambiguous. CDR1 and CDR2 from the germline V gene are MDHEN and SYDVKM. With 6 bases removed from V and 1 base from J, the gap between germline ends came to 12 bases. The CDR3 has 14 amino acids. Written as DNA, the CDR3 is TGTGCCAGCAGCAGTGGTGGGGAGAACACTGAAGCTTTCTTT. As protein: CASSSGGENTEAFF.

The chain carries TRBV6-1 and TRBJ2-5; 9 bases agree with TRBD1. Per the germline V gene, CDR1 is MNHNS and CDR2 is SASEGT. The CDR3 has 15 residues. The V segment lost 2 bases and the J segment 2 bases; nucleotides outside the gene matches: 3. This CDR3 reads CASSEWGTGQETQYF. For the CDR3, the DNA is TGTGCCAGCAGTGAATGGGGGACAGGGCAAGAGACCCAGTACTTC.

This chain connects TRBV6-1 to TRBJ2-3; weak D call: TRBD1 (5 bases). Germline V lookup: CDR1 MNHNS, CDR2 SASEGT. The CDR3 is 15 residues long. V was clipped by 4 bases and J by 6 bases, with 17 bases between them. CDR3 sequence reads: CASSGVKDKRDTQYF. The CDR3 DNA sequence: TGTGCCAGCAGTGGAGTTAAGGACAAGAGGGATACGCAGTATTTT.

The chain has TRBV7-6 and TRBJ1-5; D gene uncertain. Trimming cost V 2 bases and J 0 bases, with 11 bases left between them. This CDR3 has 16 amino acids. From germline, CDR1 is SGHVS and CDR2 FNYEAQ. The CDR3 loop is CASSLSTATSNQPQHF. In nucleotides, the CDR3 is TGTGCCAGCAGCTTATCCACCGCCACTAGCAATCAGCCCCAGCATTTT.

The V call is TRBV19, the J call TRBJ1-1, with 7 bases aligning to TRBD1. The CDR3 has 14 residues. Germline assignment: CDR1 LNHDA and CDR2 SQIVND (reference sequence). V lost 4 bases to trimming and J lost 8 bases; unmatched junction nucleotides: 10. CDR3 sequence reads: CASSTTNRGSEAFF. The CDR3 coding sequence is TGTGCCAGTAGTACCACGAACAGGGGATCCGAAGCTTTCTTT.

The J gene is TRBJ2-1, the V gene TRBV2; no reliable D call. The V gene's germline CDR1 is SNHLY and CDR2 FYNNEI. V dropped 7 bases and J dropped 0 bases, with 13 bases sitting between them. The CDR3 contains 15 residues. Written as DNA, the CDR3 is TGTGCCAGCAAGGCTGGCGGCAGCTCCTACAATGAGCAGTTCTTC. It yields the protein CASKAGGSSYNEQFF.

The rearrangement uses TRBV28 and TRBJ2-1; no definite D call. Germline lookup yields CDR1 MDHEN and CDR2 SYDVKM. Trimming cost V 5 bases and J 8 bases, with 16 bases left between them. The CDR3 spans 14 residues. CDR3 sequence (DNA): TGTGCCAGCAGTCCCTTTCGCCGCTTCGATGAGCAGTTCTTC. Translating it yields CASSPFRRFDEQFF.

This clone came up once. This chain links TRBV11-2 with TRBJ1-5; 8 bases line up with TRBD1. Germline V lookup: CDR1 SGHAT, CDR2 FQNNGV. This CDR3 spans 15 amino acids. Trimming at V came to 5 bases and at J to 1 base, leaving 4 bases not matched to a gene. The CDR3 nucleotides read TGTGCCAGCAGCGCAGGGGGCATGAGCAATCAGCCCCAGCATTTT. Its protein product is CASSAGGMSNQPQHF.

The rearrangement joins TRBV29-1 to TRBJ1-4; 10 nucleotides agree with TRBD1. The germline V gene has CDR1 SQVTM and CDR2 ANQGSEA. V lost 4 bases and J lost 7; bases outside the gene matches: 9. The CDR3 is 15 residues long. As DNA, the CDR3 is TGCAGCGTTGGGGAGACCGGGACAGGGGTTGAAAAACTGTTTTTT. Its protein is CSVGETGTGVEKLFF. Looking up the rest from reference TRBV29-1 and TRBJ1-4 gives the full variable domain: SAVISQKPSRDICQRGTSLTIQCQVDSQVTMMFWYRQQPGQSLTLIATANQGSEATYESGFVIDKFPISRPNLTFSTLTVSNMSPEDSSIYLCSVGETGTGVEKLFFGSGTQLSVL.

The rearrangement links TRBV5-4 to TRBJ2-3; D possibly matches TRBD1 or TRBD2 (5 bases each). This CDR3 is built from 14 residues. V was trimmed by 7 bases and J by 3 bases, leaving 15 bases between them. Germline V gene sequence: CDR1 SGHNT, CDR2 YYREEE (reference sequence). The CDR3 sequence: CASQRGVITDTQYF. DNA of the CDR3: TGTGCCAGCCAACGAGGGGTTATAACAGATACGCAGTATTTT.

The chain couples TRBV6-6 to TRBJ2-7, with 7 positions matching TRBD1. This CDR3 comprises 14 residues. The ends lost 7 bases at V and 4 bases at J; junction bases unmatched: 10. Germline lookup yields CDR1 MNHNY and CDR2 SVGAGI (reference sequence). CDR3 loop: CASTLKTGPYEQYF. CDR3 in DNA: TGTGCCAGCACCCTTAAGACAGGGCCTTACGAGCAGTACTTC.

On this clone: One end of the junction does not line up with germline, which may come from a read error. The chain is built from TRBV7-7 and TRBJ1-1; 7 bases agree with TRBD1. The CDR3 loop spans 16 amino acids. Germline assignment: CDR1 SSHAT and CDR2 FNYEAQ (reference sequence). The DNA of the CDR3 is TGTGCTAGCAGCCCCAACCGGGACAGCATGAACACTGAAGCTTTCTTT. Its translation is CASSPNRDSMNTEAFF.